This TCR beta chain is from a study of T cells after yellow fever vaccination. Across the whole study: For low cell numbers, libraries were made with SMART-Seq v4 Ultra Low Input.

The J segment lost 4 bases and the V segment lost 2 bases, leaving 9 bases of the junction unmatched. This CDR3 is 17 amino acids long. Germline loops: CDR1 SNHLY, CDR2 FYNNEI. This clonotype turned up a few times. TCRdb ran MiXCR on the 5' RACE reads and lists one entry per CDR3 protein. The sample consists of around 46,000 distinct CDR3 sequences, 6% to 7% of them appearing once. Study conclusions and caveats: Sorted repertoires could include abundant contaminating clonotypes from bulk cells. A large majority of primary-vaccination clones showed up again after the booster (96% CD4, 85% to 90% CD8).

The chain recombines TRBV2 with TRBJ2-1; TRBD2 matches at 9 bases. This TCR derives from a man under 40 who received the YFV17D yellow fever vaccine. Specimen: CD8+ T cells not binding an NS4B(214-222) dextramer, sorted from PBMCs, collected 45 days after the yellow fever booster vaccination. The CDR3 sequence: CASSELAGTSMYNEQFF. In DNA, the CDR3 is TGTGCCAGCAGTGAATTGGCGGGGACTAGCATGTACAATGAGCAGTTCTTC.